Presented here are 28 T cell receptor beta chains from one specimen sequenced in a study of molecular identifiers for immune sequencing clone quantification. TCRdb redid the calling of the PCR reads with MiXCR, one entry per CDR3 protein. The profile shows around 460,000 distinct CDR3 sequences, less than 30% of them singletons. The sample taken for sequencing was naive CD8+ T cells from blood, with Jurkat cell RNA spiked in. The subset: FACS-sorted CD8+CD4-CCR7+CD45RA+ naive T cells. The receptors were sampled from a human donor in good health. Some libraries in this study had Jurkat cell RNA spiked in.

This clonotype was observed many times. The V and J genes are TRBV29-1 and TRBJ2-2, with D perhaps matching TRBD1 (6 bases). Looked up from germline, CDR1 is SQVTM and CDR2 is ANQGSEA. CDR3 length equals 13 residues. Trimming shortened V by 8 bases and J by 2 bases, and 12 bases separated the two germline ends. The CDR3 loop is CSLRQVNTGELFF. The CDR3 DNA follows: TGCAGCTTACGACAGGTTAACACCGGGGAGCTGTTTTTT.

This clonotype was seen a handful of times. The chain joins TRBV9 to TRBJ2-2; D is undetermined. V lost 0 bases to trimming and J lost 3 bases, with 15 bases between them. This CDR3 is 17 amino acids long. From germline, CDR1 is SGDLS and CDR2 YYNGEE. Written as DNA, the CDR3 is TGTGCCAGCAGCGTAGCTATGGGGTCAGAGGACACCGGGGAGCTGTTTTTT. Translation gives CASSVAMGSEDTGELFF.

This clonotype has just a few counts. Here the CDR3 DNA reads TGCAGTGCTACGGGGGGTGACTACACTGAAGCTTTCTTT. Residues: CSATGGDYTEAFF. The genes are TRBV20-1 and TRBJ1-1; tentative D call: TRBD1 (5 bases). This CDR3 spans 13 amino acids. The germline gives CDR1 DFQATT, CDR2 SNEGSKA (reference sequence). The V end lost 4 bases, the J end lost 3 bases, and 12 bases lay between the germline ends.

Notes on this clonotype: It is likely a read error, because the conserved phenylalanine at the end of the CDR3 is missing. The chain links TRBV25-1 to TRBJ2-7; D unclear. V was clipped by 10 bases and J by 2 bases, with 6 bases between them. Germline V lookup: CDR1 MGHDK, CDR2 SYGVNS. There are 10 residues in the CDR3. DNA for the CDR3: TGTGCCACCCGGGCCTACGAGCAGTACTAC. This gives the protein CATRAYEQYY.

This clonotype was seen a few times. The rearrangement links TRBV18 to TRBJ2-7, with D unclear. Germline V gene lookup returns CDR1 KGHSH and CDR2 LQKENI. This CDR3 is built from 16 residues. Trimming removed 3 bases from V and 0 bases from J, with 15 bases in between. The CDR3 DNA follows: TGTGCCAGCTCACCGTCGTTCGGGTCAGCCTCCTACGAGCAGTACTTC. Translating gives CASSPSFGSASYEQYF.

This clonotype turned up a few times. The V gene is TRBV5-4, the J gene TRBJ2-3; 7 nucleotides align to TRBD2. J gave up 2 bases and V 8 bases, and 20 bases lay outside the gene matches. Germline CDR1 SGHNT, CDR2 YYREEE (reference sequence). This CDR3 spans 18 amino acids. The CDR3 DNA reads TGTGCCAGGACCTTTTCCCCAATGGAGCTAGCGGTCACAGATACGCAGTATTTT. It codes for CARTFSPMELAVTDTQYF.

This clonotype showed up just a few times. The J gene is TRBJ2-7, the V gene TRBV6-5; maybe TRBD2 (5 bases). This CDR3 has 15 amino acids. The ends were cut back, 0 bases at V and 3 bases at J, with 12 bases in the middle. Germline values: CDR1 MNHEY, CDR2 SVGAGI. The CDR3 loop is CASSYSIDGGYEQYF. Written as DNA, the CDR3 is TGTGCCAGCAGTTACTCGATTGACGGAGGCTACGAGCAGTACTTC.

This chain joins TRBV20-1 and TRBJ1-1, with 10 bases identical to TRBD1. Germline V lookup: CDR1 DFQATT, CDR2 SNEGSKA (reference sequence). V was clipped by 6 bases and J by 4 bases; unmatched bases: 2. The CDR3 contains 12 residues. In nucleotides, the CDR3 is TGCAGTGCGTGGACAGGGGGCACTGAAGCTTTCTTT. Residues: CSAWTGGTEAFF.

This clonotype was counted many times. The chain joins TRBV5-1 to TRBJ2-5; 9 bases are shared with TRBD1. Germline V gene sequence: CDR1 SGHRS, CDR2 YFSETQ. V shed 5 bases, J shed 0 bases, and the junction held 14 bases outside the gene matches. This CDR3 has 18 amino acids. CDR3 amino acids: CASSQDRGISLYQETQYF. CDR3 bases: TGCGCCAGCAGTCAAGACAGGGGGATATCCCTGTACCAAGAGACCCAGTACTTC.

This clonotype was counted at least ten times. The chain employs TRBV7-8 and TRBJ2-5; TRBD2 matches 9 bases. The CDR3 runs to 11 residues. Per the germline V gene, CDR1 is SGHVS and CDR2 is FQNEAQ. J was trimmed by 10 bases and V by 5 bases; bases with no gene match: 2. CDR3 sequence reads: CASSVSGGQYF. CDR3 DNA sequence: TGTGCCAGCAGCGTTAGCGGGGGCCAGTACTTC.

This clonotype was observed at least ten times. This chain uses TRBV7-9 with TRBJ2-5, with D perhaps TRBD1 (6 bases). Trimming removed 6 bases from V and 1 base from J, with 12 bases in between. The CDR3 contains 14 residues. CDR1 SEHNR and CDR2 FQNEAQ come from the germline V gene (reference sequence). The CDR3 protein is CASSFSGVQETQYF. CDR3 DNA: TGTGCCAGCAGTTTTTCAGGGGTCCAAGAGACCCAGTACTTC.

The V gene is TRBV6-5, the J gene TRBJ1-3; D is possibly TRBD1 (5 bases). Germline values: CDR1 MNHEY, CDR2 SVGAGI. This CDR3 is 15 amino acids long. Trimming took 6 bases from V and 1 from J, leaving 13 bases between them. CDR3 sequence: CASRRETASGNTIYF. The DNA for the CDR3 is TGTGCCAGCAGGCGAGAGACAGCGTCTGGAAACACCATATATTTT.

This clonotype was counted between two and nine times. CDR3 sequence (DNA): TGTGCCAGCAGTGATGAGGGTAATGAGCAGTTCTTC. As protein: CASSDEGNEQFF. This chain joins TRBV2 and TRBJ2-1, with D possibly TRBD2 on 5 matching bases. The CDR3 is 12 amino acids. Per germline, CDR1 SNHLY and CDR2 FYNNEI. V lost 3 bases, J lost 7 bases, and 7 bases lay in between.

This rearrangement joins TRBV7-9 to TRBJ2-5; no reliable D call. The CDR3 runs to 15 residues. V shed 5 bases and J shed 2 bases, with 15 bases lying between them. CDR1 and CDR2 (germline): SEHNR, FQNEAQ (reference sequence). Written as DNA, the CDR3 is TGTGCCAGCAGCAGCAGTGTGGAAAAACAAGAGACCCAGTACTTC. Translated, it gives CASSSSVEKQETQYF.

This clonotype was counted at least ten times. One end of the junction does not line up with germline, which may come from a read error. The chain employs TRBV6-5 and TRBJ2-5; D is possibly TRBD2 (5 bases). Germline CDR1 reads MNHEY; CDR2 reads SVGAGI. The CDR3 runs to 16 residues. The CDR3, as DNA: TGTGCCAGCAGTCACTCCGTGACAAGCGGTAAAGAGACCCAGTACTTC. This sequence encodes CASSHSVTSGKETQYF.

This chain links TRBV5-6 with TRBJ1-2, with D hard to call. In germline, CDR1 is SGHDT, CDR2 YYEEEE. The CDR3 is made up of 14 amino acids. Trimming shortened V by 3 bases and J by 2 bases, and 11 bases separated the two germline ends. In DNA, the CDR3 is TGTGCCAGCAGCTCGTTAGACAAAAACTATGGCTACACCTTC. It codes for CASSSLDKNYGYTF.

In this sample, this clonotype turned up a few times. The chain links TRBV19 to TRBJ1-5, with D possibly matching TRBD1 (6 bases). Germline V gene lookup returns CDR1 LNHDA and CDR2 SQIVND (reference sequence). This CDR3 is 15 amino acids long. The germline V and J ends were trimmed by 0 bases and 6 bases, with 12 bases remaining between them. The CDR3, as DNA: TGTGCCAGTAGTATAGACGGGGGGCTTATTCAGCCCCAGCATTTT. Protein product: CASSIDGGLIQPQHF.

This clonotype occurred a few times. The CDR3 reads CASSLKGASAYEQYF. The CDR3 nucleotides read TGTGCCAGCAGCTTAAAAGGGGCTAGTGCGTACGAGCAGTACTTC. The chain carries TRBV27 and TRBJ2-7; weak D call: TRBD1 (5 bases). CDR3 length: 15 amino acids. Germline lookup yields CDR1 MNHEY and CDR2 SMNVEV (reference sequence). V lost 6 bases, J lost 4 bases, and 19 bases lay in between.

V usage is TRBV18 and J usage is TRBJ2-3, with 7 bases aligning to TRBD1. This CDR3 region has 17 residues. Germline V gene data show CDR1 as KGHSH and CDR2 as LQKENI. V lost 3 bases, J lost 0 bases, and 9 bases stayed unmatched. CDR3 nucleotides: TGTGCCAGCTCACCCACGAAAGGGACAGCTAGCACAGATACGCAGTATTTT. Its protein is CASSPTKGTASTDTQYF.

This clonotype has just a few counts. DNA for the CDR3: TGTGCCAGCAGCCATTCCGGGACAGTCACAGATACGCAGTATTTT. This sequence encodes CASSHSGTVTDTQYF. This chain connects TRBV7-9 to TRBJ2-3, with 7 bases matching TRBD1. The CDR3 is made up of 15 amino acids. After removal of 5 bases from V and 2 bases from J, the junction contained 7 bases not matched to a gene. Germline V gene data show CDR1 as SEHNR and CDR2 as FQNEAQ (reference sequence).

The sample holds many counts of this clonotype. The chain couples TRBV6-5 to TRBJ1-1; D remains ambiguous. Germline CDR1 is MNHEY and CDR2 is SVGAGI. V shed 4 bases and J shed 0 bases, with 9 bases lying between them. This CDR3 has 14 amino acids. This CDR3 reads CASSLQILNTEAFF. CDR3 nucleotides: TGTGCCAGCAGTTTGCAGATCCTGAACACTGAAGCTTTCTTT.

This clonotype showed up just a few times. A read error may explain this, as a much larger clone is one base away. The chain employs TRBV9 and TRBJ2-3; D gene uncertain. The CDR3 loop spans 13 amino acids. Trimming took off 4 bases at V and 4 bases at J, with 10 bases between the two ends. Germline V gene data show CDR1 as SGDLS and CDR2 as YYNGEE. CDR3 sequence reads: CASSPQSADTQYF. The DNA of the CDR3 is TGTGCCAGCAGCCCCCAATCCGCAGATACGCAGTATTTT. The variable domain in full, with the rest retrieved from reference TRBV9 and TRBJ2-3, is DSGVTQTPKHLITATGQRVTLRCSPRSGDLSVYWYQQSLDQGLQFLIQYYNGEERAKGNILERFSAQQFPDLHSELNLSSLELGDSALYFCASSPQSADTQYFGPGTRLTVL.

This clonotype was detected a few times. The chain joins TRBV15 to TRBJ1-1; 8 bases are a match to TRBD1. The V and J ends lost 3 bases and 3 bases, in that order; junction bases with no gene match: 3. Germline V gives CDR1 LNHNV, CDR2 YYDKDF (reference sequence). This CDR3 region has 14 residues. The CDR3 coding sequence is TGTGCCACCAGCAGCGGACAGGGAGACACTGAAGCTTTCTTT. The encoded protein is CATSSGQGDTEAFF.

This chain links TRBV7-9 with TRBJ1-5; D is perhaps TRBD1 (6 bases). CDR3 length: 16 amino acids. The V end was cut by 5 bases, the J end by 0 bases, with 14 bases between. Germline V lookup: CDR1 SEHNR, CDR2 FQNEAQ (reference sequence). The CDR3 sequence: CASSPRGAGSNQPQHF. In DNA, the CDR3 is TGTGCCAGCAGCCCCCGGGGGGCGGGTAGCAATCAGCCCCAGCATTTT.

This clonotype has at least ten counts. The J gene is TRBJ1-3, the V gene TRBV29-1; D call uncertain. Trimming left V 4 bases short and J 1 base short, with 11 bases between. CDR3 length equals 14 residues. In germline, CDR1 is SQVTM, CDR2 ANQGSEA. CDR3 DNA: TGCAGCGTTGTGATTGAGGGTTCTGGAAACACCATATATTTT. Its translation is CSVVIEGSGNTIYF.

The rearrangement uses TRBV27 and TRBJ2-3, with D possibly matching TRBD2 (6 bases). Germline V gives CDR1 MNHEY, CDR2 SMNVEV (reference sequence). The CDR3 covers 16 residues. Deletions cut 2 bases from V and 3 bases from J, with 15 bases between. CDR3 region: CASSLSGGPRTDTQYF. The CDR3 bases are TGTGCCAGCAGTTTAAGCGGAGGGCCCAGGACAGATACGCAGTATTTT.

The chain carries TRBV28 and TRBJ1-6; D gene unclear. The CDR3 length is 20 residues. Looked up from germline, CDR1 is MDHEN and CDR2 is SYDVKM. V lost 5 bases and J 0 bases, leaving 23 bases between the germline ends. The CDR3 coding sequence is TGTGCCAGCAGTCCATCGTCGGATTCTCAACGTTACTCCTATAATTCACCCCTCCACTTT. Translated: CASSPSSDSQRYSYNSPLHF.

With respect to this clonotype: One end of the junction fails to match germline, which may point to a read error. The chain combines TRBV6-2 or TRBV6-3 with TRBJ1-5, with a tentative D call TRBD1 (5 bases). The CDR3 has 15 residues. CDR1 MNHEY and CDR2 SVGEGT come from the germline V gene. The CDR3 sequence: CAISYGRASNQPQHF. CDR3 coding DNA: TGTGCCATCAGTTACGGCAGGGCTAGCAATCAGCCCCAGCATTTT.